Listed here are 6 T cell receptor beta chains from one sample, sequenced in a study of OX40 agonist ivuxolimab in advanced cancers. Assay: immunoSEQ multiplex PCR; the TCRdb copy retains only in-frame clones and omits some. The sample lists around 67,000 clones, 80% occurring once. This material consisted of CD4+ or CD8+ T cells sorted from blood, taken in a trial of the OX40 agonist ivuxolimab. Receptors were obtained from an adult with an advanced solid tumor such as melanoma, head and neck, liver or kidney cancer.

J is TRBJ1-5 and V is TRBV7-6, with TRBD1 matching over 9 bases. This CDR3 region has 15 residues. V trimming: 1 base; J trimming: 6 bases; junction bases outside the gene matches: 4. Germline values: CDR1 SGHVS, CDR2 FNYEAQ. The DNA of the CDR3 is TGTGCCAGCAGCTTAGGGACAGGGGAGGGTCAGCCCCAGCATTTT. Its protein product is CASSLGTGEGQPQHF.

The V call is TRBV5-6, the J call TRBJ1-3; 10 bases fit TRBD1. Looked up from germline, CDR1 is SGHDT and CDR2 is YYEEEE. V lost 5 bases to trimming and J lost 0 bases; unmatched junction nucleotides: 11. The CDR3 consists of 18 residues. CDR3 sequence: CASSRTGGLFYSGNTIYF. As DNA, the CDR3 is TGTGCCAGCAGTAGGACAGGGGGTCTCTTTTACTCTGGAAACACCATATATTTT.

In its sample, this clone was seen once. This chain uses TRBV6-6 with TRBJ2-5; 10 nucleotides align to TRBD1. The CDR3 runs 14 residues. Germline CDR1 is MNHNY and CDR2 is SVGAGI (reference sequence). V lost 8 bases to trimming and J lost 5 bases; unmatched junction nucleotides: 8. Here the CDR3 reads CASRQGARGETQYF. The CDR3 region has the DNA TGTGCCAGCCGACAGGGGGCGAGAGGGGAGACCCAGTACTTC.

The chain is built from TRBV6-5 and TRBJ1-3; D is possibly TRBD1 (5 bases). The V end was cut by 7 bases, the J end by 4 bases, with 17 bases between. The germline V gene has CDR1 MNHEY and CDR2 SVGAGI. The CDR3 sequence is 15 residues long. The CDR3 coding sequence is TGTGCCAGCAAGGCAGGGCTTAATCTCGGAAACACCATATATTTT. Translating it yields CASKAGLNLGNTIYF.

The V call is TRBV7-8, the J call TRBJ2-2, with D perhaps assigned TRBD1 or TRBD2 (6 bases each). This CDR3 spans 15 amino acids. The ends were cut back, 1 base at V and 8 bases at J, with 14 bases in the middle. The germline gives CDR1 SGHVS, CDR2 FQNEAQ. This CDR3 reads CASSLEGQSGGELFF. In DNA, the CDR3 is TGTGCCAGCAGCTTAGAGGGACAAAGCGGGGGGGAGCTGTTTTTT.

The chain is built from TRBV6-1 and TRBJ1-5; D uncertain. The CDR3 has 13 amino acids. Germline V gene sequence: CDR1 MNHNS, CDR2 SASEGT. V lost 2 bases and J lost 6, with 8 bases in between. The chain's CDR3 is CASSERAGQPQHF. The CDR3, as DNA: TGTGCCAGCAGTGAAAGGGCCGGTCAGCCCCAGCATTTT.